These 29 T cell receptor beta chains were all obtained from the same sample, sequenced in a study of Ad26.COV2.S vaccination and SARS-CoV-2 variants. Regarding treatment: 19 received Ad26.COV2.S at low or high dose, single or two shots; 5 received placebo; per-sample allocation not given. The study sampled participants on day 63 after the first vaccine or placebo injection. TCRdb's table, derived via immunoSEQ multiplex PCR, lists solely in-frame clones and lacks some. The sample yields roughly 420,000 clones, 89% seen once. This specimen was peripheral blood, taken in a trial of Ad26.COV2.S vaccine versus placebo. These TCRs come from a person between 18 and 65 years old who received the Ad26.COV2.S COVID-19 vaccine or a placebo.

V and J are TRBV9 and TRBJ2-3; TRBD1 matches 7 bases. CDR3 length: 15 amino acids. Germline V gene data show CDR1 as SGDLS and CDR2 as YYNGEE. The J segment lost 6 bases and the V segment lost 4 bases, leaving 11 bases of the junction unmatched. CDR3 bases: TGTGCCAGCAGCTCCCGGGTTGTCAGGGGGGATACGCAGTATTTT. Protein: CASSSRVVRGDTQYF.

The chain carries TRBV7-9 and TRBJ2-7, with no clear D. V shed 3 bases and J shed 5 bases, with 14 bases lying between them. CDR1 and CDR2 from the germline V gene are SEHNR and FQNEAQ (reference sequence). CDR3 length: 14 amino acids. CDR3 DNA: TGTGCCAGCAGCTTTAGGGCCCGAGACCACGAGCAGTACTTC. Translated, it gives CASSFRARDHEQYF.

The rearrangement links TRBV6-1 to TRBJ1-6, with 9 positions matching TRBD1. This CDR3 spans 15 amino acids. CDR1 and CDR2 (germline): MNHNS, SASEGT. V dropped 1 base and J dropped 13; count of bases not matched to a gene: 8. The CDR3 nucleotides read TGTGCCAGCAGTGAAGACTGGACAGGGGTTTTCCCCCTCCACTTT. Translating gives CASSEDWTGVFPLHF.

The rearrangement uses TRBV5-1 and TRBJ2-5, with 9 bases matching TRBD1. The length of the CDR3 is 15 residues. Germline values: CDR1 SGHRS, CDR2 YFSETQ. V shed 3 bases, J shed 2 bases, and the junction held 5 bases outside the gene matches. The CDR3 loop is CASSSGQGAQETQYF. The CDR3 DNA reads TGCGCCAGCAGCTCGGGACAGGGTGCACAAGAGACCCAGTACTTC.

The V call is TRBV5-1, the J call TRBJ2-6; D is unclear. Germline loops: CDR1 SGHRS, CDR2 YFSETQ. The CDR3 totals 16 residues. The V and J ends lost 1 base and 0 bases respectively, with 8 bases between them. CDR3 amino acids: CASSLTEVSGANVLTF. The CDR3 DNA is TGCGCCAGCAGCTTGACCGAAGTCTCTGGGGCCAACGTCCTGACTTTC. Full variable domain (outside the CDR3, taken from reference TRBV5-1 and TRBJ2-6): KAGVTQTPRYLIKTRGQQVTLSCSPISGHRSVSWYQQTPGQGLQFLFEYFSETQRNKGNFPGRFSGRQFSNSRSEMNVSTLELGDSALYLCASSLTEVSGANVLTFGAGSRLTVL.

The rearrangement links TRBV11-2 to TRBJ1-1; no reliable D call. The germline gives CDR1 SGHAT, CDR2 FQNNGV. Trimming removed 1 base at V and 1 base at J, with 7 bases between. CDR3 length: 14 amino acids. In DNA form, the CDR3 reads TGTGCCAGCAGCTTAGCCGGCGGGAACACTGAAGCTTTCTTT. Protein: CASSLAGGNTEAFF. Full variable domain (missing parts from reference TRBV11-2 and TRBJ1-1): EAGVAQSPRYKIIEKRQSVAFWCNPISGHATLYWYQQILGQGPKLLIQFQNNGVVDDSQLPKDRFSAERLKGVDSTLKIQPAKLEDSAVYLCASSLAGGNTEAFFGQGTRLTVV.

The chain combines TRBV6-4 with TRBJ2-1; tentatively, D is TRBD2 (5 bases). V was clipped by 5 bases and J by 6 bases, with 17 bases between them. Germline V lookup: CDR1 MRHNA, CDR2 SNTAGT. CDR3 length: 15 residues. CDR3 region: CASSLERRMGNEQFF. CDR3 nucleotides: TGTGCCAGCAGTCTGGAGCGGCGGATGGGCAATGAGCAGTTCTTC.

The chain is built from TRBV11-3 and TRBJ2-3, with D unresolved. The CDR3 sequence is 12 residues long. The V gene lost 4 bases and the J gene lost 4 bases, with 6 bases spanning the gap. Germline V lookup: CDR1 SGHNT, CDR2 YENEEA. The DNA of the CDR3 is TGTGCCAGCAGCTCAGGACCAGATACGCAGTATTTT. This codes for CASSSGPDTQYF.

The rearrangement joins TRBV28 to TRBJ2-1; no clear D gene. The CDR3 loop spans 10 amino acids. The ends were cut back, 5 bases at V and 8 bases at J, with 4 bases in the middle. Per germline, CDR1 MDHEN and CDR2 SYDVKM. The DNA for the CDR3 is TGTGCCAGCAGTATCGATGAGCAGTTCTTC. This codes for CASSIDEQFF.

The chain couples TRBV11-3 to TRBJ2-7; 7 positions match TRBD1. Germline-derived CDR1 and CDR2 are SGHNT and YENEEA. The J segment lost 3 bases and the V segment lost 3 bases, leaving 2 bases of the junction unmatched. The CDR3 has 13 amino acids. The CDR3 reads CASSLTGLYEQYV. The CDR3 nucleotides read TGTGCCAGCAGCTTGACAGGGCTCTACGAGCAGTACGTC.

A single count supports this clone. The chain has TRBV7-2 and TRBJ2-3; no firm D call. The germline V gene encodes CDR1 SGHTA and CDR2 FQGNSA. CDR3 length equals 14 residues. Trimming removed 3 bases from V and 4 bases from J, with 11 bases in between. The CDR3 bases are TGTGCCAGCAGCTTGTCCCGCGGCGCAGATACGCAGTATTTT. Residues: CASSLSRGADTQYF.

This chain links TRBV27 with TRBJ2-7; D may match TRBD1 or TRBD2 (5 bases each). CDR3 length: 14 amino acids. Trimming removed 6 bases at V and 0 bases at J, with 12 bases between. Germline V gene lookup returns CDR1 MNHEY and CDR2 SMNVEV (reference sequence). This chain's CDR3 is CASRPQGPSYEQYF. As DNA, the CDR3 is TGTGCCAGCAGACCCCAGGGACCCTCCTACGAGCAGTACTTC.

The rearrangement links TRBV27 to TRBJ1-6, with D possibly TRBD1 on 5 matching bases. V lost 3 bases and J lost 5, with 14 bases in between. Germline V lookup: CDR1 MNHEY, CDR2 SMNVEV (reference sequence). The CDR3 has 16 residues. Here the CDR3 DNA reads TGTGCCAGCAGTTTCTACGGGACCCGGGATAATTCACCCCTCCACTTT. This sequence encodes CASSFYGTRDNSPLHF.

The chain couples TRBV13 to TRBJ2-2, with 8 nucleotides matching TRBD1. The ends lost 6 bases at V and 4 bases at J; junction bases unmatched: 7. This CDR3 has 15 residues. The germline V gene has CDR1 PRHDT and CDR2 FYEKMQ (reference sequence). CDR3 amino acids: CASRPGQEVTGELFF. The CDR3 nucleotides are TGTGCCAGCAGACCGGGACAGGAAGTCACCGGGGAGCTGTTTTTT.

The chain couples TRBV28 to TRBJ2-7; TRBD1 might be the D (5 bases). Trimming took 1 base from V and 2 from J, leaving 9 bases between them. The CDR3 has 14 residues. Per germline, CDR1 MDHEN and CDR2 SYDVKM. This chain's CDR3 is CASSLSAGTYEQYF. The CDR3 DNA follows: TGTGCCAGCAGTTTATCGGCAGGGACCTACGAGCAGTACTTC. The full variable domain, with the rest looked up from reference TRBV28 and TRBJ2-7, is DVKVTQSSRYLVKRTGEKVFLECVQDMDHENMFWYRQDPGLGLRLIYFSYDVKMKEKGDIPEGYSVSREKKERFSLILESASTNQTSMYLCASSLSAGTYEQYFGPGTRLTVT.

The gene calls are TRBV7-2 and TRBJ1-4; 8 bases fit TRBD1. After removal of 5 bases from V and 8 bases from J, the junction contained 7 bases not matched to a gene. The CDR3 has 14 amino acids. From germline, CDR1 is SGHTA and CDR2 FQGNSA. The CDR3 DNA reads as TGTGCCAGCAGCCCACAACAGGGGGGGGAAAAACTGTTTTTT. It specifies CASSPQQGGEKLFF. Together with reference TRBV7-2 and TRBJ1-4, the CDR3 gives the full variable domain: GAGVSQSPSNKVTEKGKDVELRCDPISGHTALYWYRQSLGQGLEFLIYFQGNSAPDKSGLPSDRFSAERTGGSVSTLTIQRTQQEDSAVYLCASSPQQGGEKLFFGSGTQLSVL.

This clone was picked up one time. The V and J genes are TRBV2 and TRBJ2-7, with 11 bases lining up with TRBD1. There are 15 residues in the CDR3. After removal of 2 bases from V and 4 bases from J, the junction contained 4 bases not matched to a gene. Germline CDR1 reads SNHLY; CDR2 reads FYNNEI. The CDR3 here is CASSETGTGGYEQYV. The CDR3 DNA follows: TGTGCCAGCAGTGAAACGGGGACAGGGGGATACGAGCAGTACGTC.

The chain combines TRBV5-1 with TRBJ1-2, with D uncertain. CDR1 and CDR2 from the germline V gene are SGHRS and YFSETQ. The V gene lost 4 bases and the J gene lost 6 bases, with 13 bases spanning the gap. The CDR3 totals 13 residues. The CDR3 protein is CASSLRAFDGYTF. CDR3 sequence (DNA): TGCGCCAGCAGCCTGCGGGCTTTCGATGGCTACACCTTC.

The chain uses TRBV11-3 and TRBJ2-7, with D maybe TRBD2 (5 bases). V dropped 4 bases and J dropped 0 bases, with 10 bases sitting between them. CDR1 and CDR2 (germline): SGHNT, YENEEA. This CDR3 has 14 amino acids. The CDR3 nucleotides are TGTGCCAGCAGCTCCGGGATTAACTCCTACGAGCAGTACGTC. It yields the protein CASSSGINSYEQYV.

The chain is built from TRBV5-1 and TRBJ2-1; D is perhaps TRBD2 (7 bases). Germline CDR1 reads SGHRS; CDR2 reads YFSETQ. This CDR3 comprises 17 residues. V lost 4 bases to trimming and J lost 5 bases, with 22 bases between them. CDR3 bases: TGCGCCAGCAGCCGGGGGGCAAACGGATACCCGGACAATGAGCAGTTCTTC. Protein sequence: CASSRGANGYPDNEQFF.

V and J are TRBV5-4 and TRBJ1-2; D remains unclear. The CDR3 loop spans 17 amino acids. Trimming took off 10 bases at V and 4 bases at J, with 29 bases between the two ends. Per germline, CDR1 SGHNT and CDR2 YYREEE (reference sequence). The CDR3 region is CAAAARRNTAGGYGYTF. DNA for the CDR3: TGTGCCGCGGCAGCTCGCCGAAATACCGCGGGCGGCTATGGCTACACCTTC.

The chain joins TRBV10-3 to TRBJ2-1, with unresolved D. V dropped 2 bases and J dropped 8 bases, with 7 bases sitting between them. This CDR3 is built from 12 residues. Germline CDR1 is ENHRY and CDR2 is SYGVKD. The CDR3 coding sequence is TGTGCCATCAGTGAGGGGTACGATGAGCAGTTCTTC. Translated: CAISEGYDEQFF.

This chain joins TRBV15 and TRBJ1-5; D gene unclear. V dropped 0 bases and J dropped 2 bases, with 5 bases sitting between them. CDR3 length: 14 residues. CDR1 and CDR2 from the germline V gene are LNHNV and YYDKDF (reference sequence). CDR3 in amino acids: CATSRDLGNQPQHF. Here the CDR3 DNA reads TGTGCCACCAGCAGAGATCTGGGCAATCAGCCCCAGCATTTT.

The chain uses TRBV4-2 and TRBJ1-4; no clear D gene. The CDR3 length is 16 residues. V shed 3 bases and J shed 0 bases, with 11 bases lying between them. Germline CDR1 is LGHNA and CDR2 is YNFKEQ. CDR3 in DNA: TGTGCCAGCAGCCACGCTCTGGGTGCAACTAATGAAAAACTGTTTTTT. It codes for CASSHALGATNEKLFF.

DNA of the CDR3: TGTGCCAGCAGCTTCGGGGGGGTATTCACTGAAGCTTTCTTT. Translating gives CASSFGGVFTEAFF. The chain recombines TRBV11-3 with TRBJ1-1; TRBD1 is a possible D gene (5 bases). Trimming removed 3 bases at V and 4 bases at J, with 12 bases between. The CDR3 length is 14 residues. From germline, CDR1 is SGHNT and CDR2 YENEEA.

The chain combines TRBV6-5 with TRBJ2-3; D not certain. This CDR3 has 14 residues. The germline V and J ends were trimmed by 8 bases and 4 bases, with 16 bases remaining between them. Looked up from germline, CDR1 is MNHEY and CDR2 is SVGAGI. The CDR3: CASAPTAWADTQYF. In DNA form, the CDR3 reads TGTGCCAGCGCCCCTACTGCTTGGGCAGATACGCAGTATTTT.

This chain uses TRBV14 with TRBJ1-2; D unclear. Germline-derived CDR1 and CDR2 are SGHDN and FVKESK. This CDR3 is 14 amino acids long. Trimming left V 0 bases short and J 6 bases short, with 11 bases between. CDR3 nucleotides: TGTGCCAGCAGCCAAGAGAGTTCTGGAAATGGCTACACCTTC. The encoded protein is CASSQESSGNGYTF.

This chain uses TRBV19 with TRBJ1-4, with D perhaps matching TRBD1 (6 bases). The CDR3 is made up of 15 amino acids. Between the trimmed V and J ends, which lost 4 bases and 5 bases, there was a span of 14 bases. Germline-derived CDR1 and CDR2 are LNHDA and SQIVND (reference sequence). The DNA of the CDR3 is TGTGCCAGTAGTACTTCCCAGGGGAGGAATGAAAAACTGTTTTTT. It yields the protein CASSTSQGRNEKLFF. The complete variable domain, with remaining parts taken from reference TRBV19 and TRBJ1-4, reads DGGITQSPKYLFRKEGQNVTLSCEQNLNHDAMYWYRQDPGQGLRLIYYSQIVNDFQKGDIAEGYSVSREKKESFPLTVTSAQKNPTAFYLCASSTSQGRNEKLFFGSGTQLSVL.

In its sample, this clone was seen once. This chain uses TRBV5-1 with TRBJ1-5; a weak D match, TRBD1 (5 bases). Deletions cut 3 bases from V and 0 bases from J, with 13 bases between. Germline assignment: CDR1 SGHRS and CDR2 YFSETQ. The CDR3 is made up of 16 amino acids. CDR3 in DNA: TGCGCCAGCAGCTGGGGGGACGGGACTAGCAATCAGCCCCAGCATTTT. Protein: CASSWGDGTSNQPQHF.